The subject of this entry is one TCR beta chain. What it recognizes is unknown. This CDR3 has 14 residues. Trimming removed 3 bases from V and 5 bases from J, with 14 bases in between. Germline V gene sequence: CDR1 SGDLS, CDR2 YYNGEE. The data belong to a study of early T cells in non-severe SARS-CoV-2 infection. Study-wide results and limits: Private and CD4 specificities were missed by VDJdb matching, skewed to anti-spike CD8.

Molecules of cDNA were individually given unique molecular identifiers that were attached to them. TCRdb reprocessed the 5' RACE reads via MiXCR and lists one record per CDR3 protein. The sample yields over 75,000 distinct CDR3 sequences, approximately 15% seen once. The rearrangement uses TRBV9 and TRBJ2-5; TRBD1 might be the D (5 bases). The sequencing sample was made of whole blood. This sequence originates from an adult who was a healthcare worker with PCR-confirmed SARS-CoV-2 infection or an uninfected control (not recorded which). In DNA, the CDR3 is TGTGCCAGCAGCGCCTACCAGGGCGTGGAGACCCAGTACTTC. Protein: CASSAYQGVETQYF. Together with reference TRBV9 and TRBJ2-5, the CDR3 gives the full variable domain: DSGVTQTPKHLITATGQRVTLRCSPRSGDLSVYWYQQSLDQGLQFLIQYYNGEERAKGNILERFSAQQFPDLHSELNLSSLELGDSALYFCASSAYQGVETQYFGPGTRLLVL.